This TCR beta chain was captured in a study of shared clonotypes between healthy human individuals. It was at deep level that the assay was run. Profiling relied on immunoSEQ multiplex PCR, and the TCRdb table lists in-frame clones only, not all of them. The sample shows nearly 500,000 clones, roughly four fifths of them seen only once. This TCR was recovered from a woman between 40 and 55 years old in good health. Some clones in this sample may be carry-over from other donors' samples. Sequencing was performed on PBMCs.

For the CDR3, the DNA is TGTGCCAGCAGTTTAGCGGCTCTCCGCTACGAGCAGTACTTC. This translates into CASSLAALRYEQYF. The chain has TRBV28 and TRBJ2-7; unclear D gene. Trimming took off 2 bases at V and 3 bases at J, with 11 bases between the two ends. The CDR3 has 14 amino acids. Germline CDR1 MDHEN, CDR2 SYDVKM.